Reported below is one TCR beta chain. Some clones are missing from TCRdb's copy, which holds only in-frame ones; the method was immunoSEQ multiplex PCR. This table holds about 78,000 clones, 90% to 96% found once. J lost 2 bases, V lost 0 bases, and 5 bases had no gene match. This CDR3 has 15 amino acids. In germline, CDR1 is SGHKS, CDR2 YYEKEE (reference sequence). The data belong to a study of cytomegalovirus exposure and HLA in healthy donors. What was sequenced was PBMCs. The chain joins TRBV5-5 to TRBJ2-7; 7 bases line up with TRBD2. This sequence originates from a young man in good health and CMV-seropositive. CDR3 sequence (DNA): TGTGCCAGCAGCTTGGGCCTAGCGGCTACCTACGAGCAGTACTTC. Residues: CASSLGLAATYEQYF.